This TCR beta chain was observed in a study of T cells after yellow fever vaccination. TCRdb re-analysed the 5' RACE reads in MiXCR, keeping a single row per CDR3 protein. The repertoire holds 600,000 to 750,000 distinct CDR3 sequences, with 9% to 15% as singletons. This clonotype was counted a few times. The CDR3 spans 19 residues. The V end lost 4 bases, the J end lost 1 base, and 24 bases lay between the germline ends. CDR1 is LNHNV and CDR2 is YYDKDF in the germline V gene (reference sequence). The material was PBMCs, obtained on the day of the yellow fever booster vaccination. The receptor was derived from a man aged 25-45 years who received the YFV17D yellow fever vaccine. The chain combines TRBV15 with TRBJ2-3, with D unresolved. The CDR3 nucleotides read TGTGCCACCAGCACAAGACGGACCGGGTCTACGTACGGCACAGATACGCAGTATTTT. Translating it yields CATSTRRTGSTYGTDTQYF.